The 15 T cell receptor beta chains reported below all come from one sample, sequenced in a study of blood T cell repertoires in COVID-19. Sequencing used immunoSEQ multiplex PCR; TCRdb keeps in-frame clones, though not all of them. The sample comprises about 330,000 clones, about 87% of which are singletons, and over 4% rests with the top ten. Sequenced: PBMCs or T cells enriched from blood (not recorded which). The source of these receptors is a young woman who had recovered from COVID-19.

The genes are TRBV6-2 or TRBV6-3 and TRBJ1-2; TRBD1 might be the D (6 bases). CDR1 is MNHEY and CDR2 is SVGEGT in the germline V gene. The CDR3 consists of 11 residues. V was pared by 4 bases and J by 6 bases, with 6 bases between. CDR3 region: CASSWTDGYTF. In DNA, the CDR3 is TGTGCCAGCAGTTGGACAGATGGCTACACCTTC.

This clone was recorded once. The rearrangement uses TRBV5-8 and TRBJ2-5, with TRBD2 identical over 10 bases. This CDR3 has 14 amino acids. Unmatched junction bases numbered 5, after V lost 4 bases and J lost 5 bases. CDR1 is SGHTS, CDR2 YDEGEE, per germline. The CDR3 DNA is TGTGCCAGCAGCCCCCTAGCGGGGGTGGAGACCCAGTACTTC. Translating it yields CASSPLAGVETQYF.

The DNA for the CDR3 is TGTGCCAGCAGCTTAAACAGAGCCTACGAGCAGTACTTC. Translated: CASSLNRAYEQYF. The chain combines TRBV13 with TRBJ2-7, with D hard to call. This CDR3 has 13 amino acids. Looked up from germline, CDR1 is PRHDT and CDR2 is FYEKMQ (reference sequence). Trimming took 2 bases from V and 2 from J, leaving 7 bases between them.

The chain joins TRBV12-5 to TRBJ2-7, with D possibly being TRBD2 (7 bases). Germline lookup yields CDR1 LGHNT and CDR2 FRNRAP. V was shortened by 0 bases and J by 4 bases, with 16 bases between the two germline ends. This CDR3 is built from 16 residues. This CDR3 is CASGLVLLGGAYEQYF. Written as DNA, the CDR3 is TGTGCTAGTGGTTTGGTCCTATTGGGGGGGGCTTACGAGCAGTACTTC.

This chain uses TRBV18 with TRBJ1-1; D remains unclear. Germline CDR1 and CDR2: KGHSH and LQKENI. Trimming left V 3 bases short and J 1 base short, with 6 bases between. The CDR3 runs 13 residues. This CDR3 is CASSPVRNTEAFF. The CDR3 coding sequence is TGTGCCAGCTCACCGGTCAGGAACACTGAAGCTTTCTTT. Supplemented by reference TRBV18 and TRBJ1-1, the full variable domain reads NAGVMQNPRHLVRRRGQEARLRCSPMKGHSHVYWYRQLPEEGLKFMVYLQKENIIDESGMPKERFSAEFPKEGPSILRIQQVVRGDSAAYFCASSPVRNTEAFFGQGTRLTVV.

This chain connects TRBV28 to TRBJ1-1; tentative D call: TRBD1 (5 bases). The V and J ends lost 0 bases and 3 bases respectively, with 8 bases between them. Germline V gives CDR1 MDHEN, CDR2 SYDVKM. The CDR3 covers 14 residues. CDR3 nucleotides: TGTGCCAGCAGTTTATGGGGGGAGGACACTGAAGCTTTCTTT. This translates into CASSLWGEDTEAFF.

The rearrangement uses TRBV5-1 and TRBJ1-6; TRBD1 aligns across 8 bases. CDR1 and CDR2 (germline): SGHRS, YFSETQ. The V segment lost 0 bases and the J segment 8 bases; nucleotides outside the gene matches: 4. The CDR3 contains 15 residues. The CDR3 loop is CASSLEGTGYSPLHF. The CDR3 nucleotides read TGCGCCAGCAGCTTGGAGGGGACAGGTTATTCACCCCTCCACTTT.

The chain is built from TRBV19 and TRBJ2-7, with 7 nucleotides matching TRBD1. With 5 bases clipped from V and 0 bases from J, the junction kept 10 bases outside the gene matches. This CDR3 is built from 16 residues. Germline assignment: CDR1 LNHDA and CDR2 SQIVND (reference sequence). CDR3 residues: CASSPRGTENSYEQYF. As DNA, the CDR3 is TGTGCCAGTAGTCCCCGAGGGACAGAGAACTCCTACGAGCAGTACTTC.

This clone was detected only a few times. The V gene is TRBV19, the J gene TRBJ1-5, with a weak D call TRBD1 (5 bases). There are 15 residues in the CDR3. Germline V lookup: CDR1 LNHDA, CDR2 SQIVND (reference sequence). Trimming removed 4 bases from V and 5 bases from J, with 15 bases in between. The CDR3 protein is CASSTPPAGDQPQHF. Here the CDR3 DNA reads TGTGCCAGTAGTACCCCCCCGGCGGGGGATCAGCCCCAGCATTTT.

This chain links TRBV9 with TRBJ1-2, with 8 positions matching TRBD1. The J segment lost 6 bases and the V segment lost 4 bases, leaving 8 bases of the junction unmatched. CDR1 is SGDLS and CDR2 is YYNGEE in the germline V gene. This CDR3 is 14 amino acids long. The CDR3 spells CASSPTTGAHGYTF. The CDR3, as DNA: TGTGCCAGCAGCCCCACGACAGGGGCCCATGGCTACACCTTC.

The chain combines TRBV5-5 with TRBJ2-1, with a tentative D call TRBD1 (5 bases). The V and J ends lost 4 bases and 10 bases respectively, with 21 bases between them. Germline V CDR1 and CDR2: SGHKS, YYEKEE (reference sequence). CDR3 length equals 15 residues. Written as DNA, the CDR3 is TGTGCCAGCAGCCCGTCACTGACAGATCCAGGGGAGCAGTTCTTC. Amino acid sequence: CASSPSLTDPGEQFF.

The chain recombines TRBV6-4 with TRBJ1-2; maybe TRBD1 (5 bases). CDR1 and CDR2 from the germline V gene are MRHNA and SNTAGT. Trimming took off 1 base at V and 8 bases at J, with 14 bases between the two ends. CDR3 length: 14 amino acids. The CDR3 sequence: CASSDFQGVGGYTF. The CDR3 DNA reads TGTGCCAGCAGTGACTTCCAGGGCGTAGGGGGCTACACCTTC.

This rearrangement joins TRBV7-9 to TRBJ1-3, with a weak D call TRBD1 (5 bases). V gave up 3 bases and J gave up 4 bases, with 13 bases separating them. CDR3 length: 15 residues. The V gene's germline CDR1 is SEHNR and CDR2 FQNEAQ (reference sequence). CDR3 protein: CASSLPGYLGNTIYF. Written as DNA, the CDR3 is TGTGCCAGCAGCTTGCCAGGGTACTTAGGAAACACCATATATTTT.

The chain couples TRBV5-6 to TRBJ2-2; D unclear. CDR1 is SGHDT, CDR2 YYEEEE, per germline. V gave up 1 base and J gave up 2 bases, with 3 bases separating them. The length of the CDR3 is 13 residues. As DNA, the CDR3 is TGTGCCAGCAGCTTGATAAACACCGGGGAGCTGTTTTTT. Protein product: CASSLINTGELFF.

This clone was detected a few times. This rearrangement joins TRBV7-9 to TRBJ1-6; D remains unclear. The V gene's germline CDR1 is SEHNR and CDR2 FQNEAQ (reference sequence). Trimming left V 1 base short and J 9 bases short, with 10 bases between. This CDR3 contains 14 residues. The CDR3 protein is CASSLEFSGSPLHF. The CDR3 DNA reads as TGTGCCAGCAGCTTAGAGTTTTCGGGTTCACCCCTCCACTTT.